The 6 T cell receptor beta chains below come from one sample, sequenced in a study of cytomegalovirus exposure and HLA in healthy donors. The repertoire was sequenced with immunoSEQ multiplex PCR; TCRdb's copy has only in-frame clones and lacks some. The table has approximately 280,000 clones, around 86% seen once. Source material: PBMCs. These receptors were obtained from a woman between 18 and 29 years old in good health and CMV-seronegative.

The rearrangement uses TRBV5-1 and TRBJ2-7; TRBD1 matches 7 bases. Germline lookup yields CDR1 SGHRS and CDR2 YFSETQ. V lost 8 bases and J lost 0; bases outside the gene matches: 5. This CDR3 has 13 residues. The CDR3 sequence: CASYGQDSYEQYF. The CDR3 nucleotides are TGCGCCAGTTACGGACAGGACTCCTACGAGCAGTACTTC.

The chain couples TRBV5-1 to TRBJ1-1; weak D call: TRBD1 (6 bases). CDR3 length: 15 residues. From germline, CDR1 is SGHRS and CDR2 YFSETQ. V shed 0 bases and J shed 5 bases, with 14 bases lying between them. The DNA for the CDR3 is TGCGCCAGCAGCTTGGCCCCAGGGGCTCGGACTGAAGCTTTCTTT. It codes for CASSLAPGARTEAFF.

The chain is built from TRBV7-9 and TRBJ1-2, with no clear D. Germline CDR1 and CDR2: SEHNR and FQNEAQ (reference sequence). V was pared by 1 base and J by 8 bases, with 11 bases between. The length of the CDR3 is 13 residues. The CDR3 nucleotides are TGTGCCAGCAGCTTAGTGAGCCCGATCGGCTACACCTTC. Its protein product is CASSLVSPIGYTF.

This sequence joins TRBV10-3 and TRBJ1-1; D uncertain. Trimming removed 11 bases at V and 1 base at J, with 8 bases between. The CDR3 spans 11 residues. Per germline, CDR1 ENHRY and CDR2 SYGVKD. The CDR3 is CAGGKNTEAFF. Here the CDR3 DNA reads TGTGCCGGAGGGAAGAACACTGAAGCTTTCTTT.

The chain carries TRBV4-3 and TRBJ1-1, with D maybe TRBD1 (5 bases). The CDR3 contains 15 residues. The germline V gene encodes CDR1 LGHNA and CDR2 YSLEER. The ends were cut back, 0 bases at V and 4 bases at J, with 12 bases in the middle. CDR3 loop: CASSQDRRGGTEAFF. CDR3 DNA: TGCGCCAGCAGCCAAGATCGGAGGGGCGGCACTGAAGCTTTCTTT.

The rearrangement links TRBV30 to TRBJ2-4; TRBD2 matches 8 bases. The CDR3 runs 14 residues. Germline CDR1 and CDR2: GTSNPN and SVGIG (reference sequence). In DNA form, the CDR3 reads TGTGCGGCCCAAGCGGGAGTAGCCAAAAACATTCAGTACTTC. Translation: CAAQAGVAKNIQYF. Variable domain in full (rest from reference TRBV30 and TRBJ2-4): SQTIHQWPATLVQPVGSPLSLECTVEGTSNPNLYWYRQAAGRGLQLLFYSVGIGQISSEVPQNLSASRPQDRQFILSSKKLLLSDSGFYLCAAQAGVAKNIQYFGAGTRLSVL.